This T cell receptor beta chain is from a study of OX40 agonist ivuxolimab in advanced cancers. Whole-study context: Partial responses were achieved by three patients, one with hepatocellular carcinoma and two with cutaneous melanoma. General study points: On average, CD8+ T cells showed a greater number of expanded clones than CD4+. Low normalized clonal expansion also occurred in some nonresponding patients.

Produced via immunoSEQ multiplex PCR; TCRdb's table is partial and in-frame only. The sample shows about 79,000 clones, around 90% of them seen only once. Turning to this clone: Its antigen is not identified.

The receptor's source is an adult with an advanced solid tumor such as melanoma, head and neck, liver or kidney cancer. The sequenced sample was CD4+ or CD8+ T cells sorted from blood, obtained in a trial of the OX40 agonist ivuxolimab.

CDR3 DNA: TGTGCCAGCAGTTTTGGGTTTCGAGCGGGAGGCAGCACAGATACGCAGTATTTT. Translating it yields CASSFGFRAGGSTDTQYF. The rearrangement joins TRBV28 to TRBJ2-3; 9 bases fit TRBD2. The CDR3 spans 18 residues. J was trimmed by 0 bases and V by 3 bases; bases with no gene match: 10. Germline V gene sequence: CDR1 MDHEN, CDR2 SYDVKM.